This TCR beta chain was identified during a study of blood T cell repertoires in COVID-19. Study as a whole: Both acute and convalescent COVID-19 samples were obtained from the United States, Italy and Spain. Sources were T cells, B-cell-depleted T cells, or PBMCs; the material itself was cDNA or gDNA.

Study processing details: Reference gene primers were amplified, and this amplification served to estimate nucleated cell counts. TCRdb's table, derived via immunoSEQ multiplex PCR, lists solely in-frame clones and lacks some. The D gene and trimming were derived from the DNA, and the V and J assignments and clone size from that table. The sample has 110,000 to 150,000 clones; about 85% are singletons. V shed 4 bases, J shed 6 bases, and the junction held 9 bases outside the gene matches. The CDR3 is 15 amino acids. Per germline, CDR1 LGHNA and CDR2 YSLEER. The source is a human donor in a cohort sampled during active COVID-19. The V gene is TRBV4-3, the J gene TRBJ2-1; TRBD1 matches 7 bases. Material for sequencing was peripheral blood. The CDR3 loop reads CASSLQGQTANEQFF. CDR3 DNA sequence: TGCGCCAGCAGCCTGCAGGGACAGACCGCCAATGAGCAGTTCTTC.